These 10 T cell receptor beta chains share one sample of origin, sequenced in a study of blood T cell repertoires in COVID-19. Sequenced by immunoSEQ multiplex PCR; TCRdb stores in-frame clones only, minus some. Among 150,000 to 200,000 clones, around 81% were seen once, and the ten largest hold 11%. Material for sequencing was peripheral blood. The origin of the receptors is a man aged 55 to 69 with active or convalescent COVID-19.

This sequence joins TRBV7-8 and TRBJ1-2, with a possible D match to TRBD1 (5 bases). Germline CDR1 SGHVS, CDR2 FQNEAQ. V lost 4 bases to trimming and J lost 5 bases, with 14 bases between them. The CDR3 spans 14 residues. CDR3 nucleotide sequence: TGTGCCAGCAGCTCCGGGGGGGTTTTATATGGCTACACCTTC. Its translation is CASSSGGVLYGYTF.

V is TRBV24-1 and J is TRBJ2-1; 16 nucleotides align to TRBD2. Looked up from germline, CDR1 is KGHDR and CDR2 is SFDVKD. This CDR3 has 17 amino acids. The V gene end was trimmed by 4 bases and the J gene end by 9 bases; junction bases not matched to a gene: 8. The CDR3 DNA reads as TGTGCCACCAGTGACCCGGCCGGGACTAGCGGGAGGGGTGAGCAGTTCTTC. Residues: CATSDPAGTSGRGEQFF.

The rearrangement uses TRBV29-1 and TRBJ2-1; the match to TRBD1 covers 8 bases. The CDR3 consists of 11 residues. Germline V gene data show CDR1 as SQVTM and CDR2 as ANQGSEA. V shed 3 bases, J shed 13 bases, and the junction held 5 bases outside the gene matches. The CDR3 protein is CSVDGQGKQFF. The CDR3 DNA follows: TGCAGCGTTGACGGACAGGGCAAACAGTTCTTC.

V is TRBV19 and J is TRBJ1-1; the D is unclear. V was trimmed by 7 bases and J by 1 base, leaving 10 bases between them. The CDR3 loop spans 13 amino acids. Germline values: CDR1 LNHDA, CDR2 SQIVND (reference sequence). The CDR3 DNA follows: TGTGCCAGTACGGCTTCAGGGAACACTGAAGCTTTCTTT. Amino acid sequence: CASTASGNTEAFF.

The rearrangement joins TRBV11-1 to TRBJ2-3; TRBD1 aligns across 7 bases. Trimming took 0 bases from V and 1 from J; bases not matched to a gene: 1. The CDR3 contains 15 residues. Looked up from germline, CDR1 is SGHAT and CDR2 is FQDESV (reference sequence). CDR3 bases: TGTGCCAGCAGCTTAGCGCAGGGGGGCACAGATACGCAGTATTTT. Protein: CASSLAQGGTDTQYF.

The chain combines TRBV10-3 with TRBJ1-2, with 7 nucleotides matching TRBD1. Germline CDR1 ENHRY, CDR2 SYGVKD. V lost 6 bases, J lost 3 bases, and 7 bases stayed unmatched. The CDR3 length is 14 residues. In DNA, the CDR3 is TGTGCCATCAGAACAGGGGAGGTGGACTATGGCTACACCTTC. As protein: CAIRTGEVDYGYTF.

This clone is labeled as medium-sized. The chain employs TRBV11-3 and TRBJ2-7, with unresolved D. Germline V gene data show CDR1 as SGHNT and CDR2 as YENEEA. CDR3 length: 13 amino acids. Trimming shortened V by 5 bases and J by 4 bases, and 12 bases separated the two germline ends. This chain's CDR3 is CASSRNHGYEQYF. In DNA, the CDR3 is TGTGCCAGCAGCCGTAACCACGGGTACGAGCAGTACTTC.

This clone was counted a single time. V and J are TRBV7-2 and TRBJ2-2; 9 bases fit TRBD1. Per germline, CDR1 SGHTA and CDR2 FQGNSA. There are 15 residues in the CDR3. V shed 3 bases and J 1 base; nucleotides not matched to a gene: 0. The CDR3 protein is CASSLGQGNTGELFF. In DNA, the CDR3 is TGTGCCAGCAGCTTGGGACAGGGGAACACCGGGGAGCTGTTTTTT.

J is TRBJ2-1 and V is TRBV6-1; D remains ambiguous. Germline V gene sequence: CDR1 MNHNS, CDR2 SASEGT. V lost 2 bases, J lost 0 bases, and 11 bases lay in between. This CDR3 has 16 amino acids. The CDR3 DNA follows: TGTGCCAGCAGTGAACTCGCGCTAAGCTCCTACAATGAGCAGTTCTTC. It encodes CASSELALSSYNEQFF.

This clone was seen a handful of times. J is TRBJ2-7 and V is TRBV6-2 or TRBV6-3; the match to TRBD2 covers 11 bases. Germline V gene data show CDR1 as MNHEY and CDR2 as SVGEGT. The trim removed 5 bases at V and 2 bases at J, leaving 8 bases unmatched. The CDR3 runs 16 residues. In DNA, the CDR3 is TGTGCCAGCAGTCTCCGGGGACTAGCGGCGGCCTACGAGCAGTACTTC. It specifies CASSLRGLAAAYEQYF.